These 23 T cell receptor beta chains came from one sample sequenced in a study of response to subunit inactivated influenza vaccine. In TCRdb, the RT-PCR reads were re-called with MiXCR into one record per CDR3 protein. The top ten clones hold roughly 10% of a sample with about 800,000 distinct CDR3 sequences, around 21% of them seen once. Here the sequenced sample was PBMCs from blood, taken 4 to 6 days after vaccination. Source of these receptors: a man aged 50-60 years who received an inactivated influenza vaccine.

The CDR3 region is CSARGINTEAFF. CDR3 coding DNA: TGCAGTGCTAGGGGAATTAACACTGAAGCTTTCTTT. V gene TRBV20-1 combines with J gene TRBJ1-1, with D uncertain. Germline lookup yields CDR1 DFQATT and CDR2 SNEGSKA (reference sequence). The CDR3 has 12 amino acids. V was shortened by 3 bases and J by 2 bases, with 7 bases between the two germline ends.

This chain connects TRBV27 to TRBJ1-1, with no clear D. This CDR3 is 14 amino acids long. Germline CDR1 reads MNHEY; CDR2 reads SMNVEV (reference sequence). V was pared by 2 bases and J by 5 bases, with 12 bases between. The CDR3 sequence: CASSLKGLRTEAFF. The DNA for the CDR3 is TGTGCCAGCAGTTTAAAGGGATTGAGGACTGAAGCTTTCTTT.

This clonotype was observed a few times. V is TRBV24-1 and J is TRBJ2-3, with TRBD1 matching over 7 bases. The length of the CDR3 is 16 residues. CDR1 and CDR2 from the germline V gene are KGHDR and SFDVKD. The V gene end was trimmed by 3 bases and the J gene end by 2 bases; junction bases not matched to a gene: 7. The CDR3 reads CATSDQDRNPTDTQYF. In DNA form, the CDR3 reads TGTGCCACCAGTGATCAGGACAGGAACCCCACAGATACGCAGTATTTT.

J is TRBJ2-7 and V is TRBV12-3 or TRBV12-4; 11 positions agree with TRBD2. The CDR3 is 15 amino acids. V lost 1 base and J lost 6; bases outside the gene matches: 5. CDR3 nucleotides: TGTGCCAGCAGTTTAGGACTAGCGGGACTAGGCGAGCAGTACTTC. It encodes CASSLGLAGLGEQYF.

This clonotype was seen a few times. V usage is TRBV20-1 and J usage is TRBJ1-1; D remains ambiguous. Looked up from germline, CDR1 is DFQATT and CDR2 is SNEGSKA (reference sequence). The CDR3 sequence is 13 residues long. Trimming removed 0 bases at V and 6 bases at J, with 11 bases between. This CDR3 reads CSARESPGAEAFF. In DNA, the CDR3 is TGCAGTGCTAGAGAGTCCCCGGGTGCTGAAGCTTTCTTT.

The gene calls are TRBV4-2 and TRBJ2-3; D may be TRBD2 (7 bases). V was cut by 4 bases and J by 2 bases, with 19 bases left in between. Germline loops: CDR1 LGHNA, CDR2 YNFKEQ. This CDR3 contains 17 residues. CDR3 region: CASSPGDWGGLTDTQYF. In DNA, the CDR3 is TGTGCCAGCAGCCCGGGCGATTGGGGGGGCCTCACAGATACGCAGTATTTT.

This clonotype was seen more than once but under ten times. The chain couples TRBV12-3 or TRBV12-4 to TRBJ2-1; D not certain. The CDR3 is 11 residues long. Deletions cut 5 bases from V and 10 bases from J, with 9 bases between. CDR3 nucleotides: TGTGCCAGCAGTCCCCCCCGAGAGCAGTTCTTC. As protein: CASSPPREQFF.

The chain employs TRBV25-1 and TRBJ2-7; 10 bases match TRBD1. Trimming took 6 bases from V and 3 from J; bases not matched to a gene: 8. Germline V gives CDR1 MGHDK, CDR2 SYGVNS. This CDR3 comprises 15 residues. The CDR3 DNA follows: TGTGCCAGCAGGGCGTACCGGGACAGGGGCTACGAGCAGTACTTC. Translated: CASRAYRDRGYEQYF.

This clonotype was seen a handful of times. The chain couples TRBV11-2 to TRBJ2-1; 12 nucleotides align to TRBD2. CDR3 length equals 18 residues. The germline CDR1 and CDR2 sequences are SGHAT and FQNNGV. V trimming: 4 bases; J trimming: 10 bases; junction bases outside the gene matches: 17. This CDR3 is CASSSEASGGAGSREQFF. Written as DNA, the CDR3 is TGTGCCAGCAGCTCTGAGGCTAGCGGGGGGGCCGGATCCCGAGAGCAGTTCTTC.

This clonotype was recorded a few times. The J gene is TRBJ2-1, the V gene TRBV5-6, with TRBD2 matching 9 bases. The length of the CDR3 is 18 residues. V was pared by 4 bases and J by 4 bases, with 15 bases of the junction left unmatched. CDR1 is SGHDT and CDR2 is YYEEEE in the germline V gene. This chain's CDR3 is CASSRTRTSARGYNEQFF. In nucleotides, the CDR3 is TGTGCCAGCAGCCGAACAAGGACTAGCGCCCGGGGGTACAATGAGCAGTTCTTC.

This clonotype was counted only a few times. CDR3 bases: TGTGCCATCAGTGAGTCAAATGAAAAACTGTTTTTT. This sequence encodes CAISESNEKLFF. The V call is TRBV10-3, the J call TRBJ1-4; D is uncertain. The germline V gene has CDR1 ENHRY and CDR2 SYGVKD. Trimming stripped 0 bases from V and 5 bases from J, with 1 base between. CDR3 length: 12 residues.

J is TRBJ1-5 and V is TRBV27; D is ambiguous. Germline CDR1 and CDR2: MNHEY and SMNVEV (reference sequence). Trimming removed 4 bases from V and 0 bases from J, with 10 bases in between. The CDR3 covers 15 residues. CDR3 DNA sequence: TGTGCCAGCAGTTCATACAGAGATAGCAATCAGCCCCAGCATTTT. It translates to CASSSYRDSNQPQHF.

The rearrangement links TRBV20-1 to TRBJ1-2; 9 nucleotides line up with TRBD1. Losses at the gene ends were 1 base for V and 8 bases for J; bases not matched to a gene: 5. The CDR3 runs to 13 residues. Germline V CDR1 and CDR2: DFQATT, SNEGSKA (reference sequence). CDR3 residues: CSARATGGQGYTF. Here the CDR3 DNA reads TGCAGTGCTAGAGCGACAGGGGGTCAAGGCTACACCTTC.

This chain uses TRBV7-9 with TRBJ2-7; maybe TRBD2 (6 bases). The V end lost 3 bases, the J end lost 2 bases, and 14 bases lay between the germline ends. Germline-derived CDR1 and CDR2 are SEHNR and FQNEAQ (reference sequence). The CDR3 totals 15 residues. As DNA, the CDR3 is TGTGCCAGCAGCTTTTCCCGGGAGCCTACCTACGAGCAGTACTTC. Its translation: CASSFSREPTYEQYF. Combining the CDR3 with reference TRBV7-9 and TRBJ2-7 gives the whole variable domain DTGVSQNPRHKITKRGQNVTFRCDPISEHNRLYWYRQTLGQGPEFLTYFQNEAQLEKSRLLSDRFSAERPKGSFSTLEIQRTEQGDSAMYLCASSFSREPTYEQYFGPGTRLTVT.

The chain links TRBV5-6 to TRBJ2-3; D is possibly TRBD1 or TRBD2 (5 bases each). The V end lost 0 bases, the J end lost 3 bases, and 14 bases lay between the germline ends. Germline V gene data show CDR1 as SGHDT and CDR2 as YYEEEE. The CDR3 runs 16 residues. CDR3 sequence (DNA): TGTGCCAGCAGCTTGGAGGGCAGGGACCGGACAGATACGCAGTATTTT. Translating gives CASSLEGRDRTDTQYF.

This clonotype was picked up many times. V usage is TRBV5-1 and J usage is TRBJ2-3; the D is unclear. The length of the CDR3 is 13 residues. Germline V CDR1 and CDR2: SGHRS, YFSETQ. Trimming shortened V by 5 bases and J by 6 bases, and 13 bases separated the two germline ends. Here the CDR3 reads CASSKETPDTQYF. CDR3 sequence (DNA): TGCGCCAGCAGTAAGGAAACCCCGGATACGCAGTATTTT.

The genes are TRBV7-9 and TRBJ2-1; the D gene is possibly TRBD2 (5 bases). This CDR3 has 15 amino acids. CDR1 is SEHNR, CDR2 FQNEAQ, per germline (reference sequence). The V gene lost 8 bases and the J gene lost 4 bases, with 18 bases spanning the gap. CDR3 residues: CASRLRGFGYNEQFF. Written as DNA, the CDR3 is TGTGCCAGCCGCCTTCGAGGGTTTGGGTACAATGAGCAGTTCTTC.

The rearrangement uses TRBV6-1 and TRBJ1-6, with 7 nucleotides matching TRBD1. CDR3 length: 16 residues. J gave up 10 bases and V 6 bases, and 15 bases lay outside the gene matches. Germline CDR1 reads MNHNS; CDR2 reads SASEGT. The CDR3 DNA is TGTGCCAGCAGCCTCCAGACAGGGCTAAAAGGATCACCCCTCCACTTT. Amino acid sequence: CASSLQTGLKGSPLHF.

A few counts support this clonotype. The chain combines TRBV5-1 with TRBJ2-5, with a weak D call TRBD2 (6 bases). The CDR3 has 14 amino acids. The V gene lost 4 bases and the J gene lost 5 bases, with 15 bases spanning the gap. Germline V gene sequence: CDR1 SGHRS, CDR2 YFSETQ. CDR3 region: CASSLSGPWETQYF. The CDR3 DNA sequence: TGCGCCAGCAGCCTAAGCGGGCCCTGGGAGACCCAGTACTTC.

This clonotype was detected a few times. The chain is built from TRBV3-1 and TRBJ2-5; D gene uncertain. CDR1 and CDR2 from the germline V gene are LGHDT and YNNKEL (reference sequence). The CDR3 loop spans 17 amino acids. Trimming left V 1 base short and J 3 bases short, with 18 bases between. The CDR3 coding sequence is TGTGCCAGCAGCCAAGGATGGCGACTGGAGATGAAAGAGACCCAGTACTTC. Its translation: CASSQGWRLEMKETQYF.

V gene TRBV4-3 combines with J gene TRBJ2-3, with 7 positions matching TRBD2. The CDR3 is 16 residues long. Germline V gene lookup returns CDR1 LGHNA and CDR2 YSLEER. The V gene end was trimmed by 1 base and the J gene end by 2 bases; junction bases not matched to a gene: 6. The CDR3 is CASSQGPSGSTDTQYF. The CDR3 nucleotides read TGCGCCAGCAGCCAAGGCCCTAGCGGATCCACAGATACGCAGTATTTT.

This clonotype was seen a handful of times. V usage is TRBV5-1 and J usage is TRBJ1-3, with D maybe TRBD1 (6 bases). The V and J ends lost 0 bases and 0 bases respectively, with 16 bases between them. Germline V gene data show CDR1 as SGHRS and CDR2 as YFSETQ. The CDR3 consists of 18 residues. This CDR3 reads CASSLDLLGQSSGNTIYF. In nucleotides, the CDR3 is TGCGCCAGCAGCTTGGACTTACTCGGACAGTCCTCTGGAAACACCATATATTTT.

The chain combines TRBV4-3 with TRBJ2-3; a possible D gene is TRBD1 (6 bases). The CDR3 extends over 15 amino acids. Per germline, CDR1 LGHNA and CDR2 YSLEER. Trimming took off 1 base at V and 5 bases at J, with 13 bases between the two ends. DNA of the CDR3: TGCGCCAGCAGCCAAGGACAGGCTCGTGTAGATACGCAGTATTTT. Amino acid sequence: CASSQGQARVDTQYF.